The sequence of this TCR beta chain was determined in a study of technical replicates of blood from a few donors (TCRdb year 2017). The protocol used for the library was the immunoSEQ multiplex PCR assay. Held by TCRdb, this immuneACCESS table contains in-frame sequences only and omits some clones. Under half of the omission traces to an unresolved V gene where checked; the cause of the rest is unknown. For this sample there are approximately 50,000 clones; approximately 95% appear just once. Jointly, the top ten make up 0.35% to 0.5% of the sample. The CDR3 covers 14 residues, taking in both the cysteine and the phenylalanine. Only CDR3 DNA is held: 42 bases, read in frame from base 1. For CDR1 and CDR2, the germline V gene (reference sequence) lists MNHNY and SVGAGI. Ends trimmed: V by 6 bases, J by 1 base; bases unmatched to a gene: 4. This clone was picked up a small number of times. Its cognate antigen has yet to be identified. No clone much larger than this one lies a single base away; base qualities are absent.

The sequence was obtained from a human donor in good health. The sequencing sample was made of T cells isolated from PBMCs. The receptor chain draws on TRBV6-6 and TRBJ2-5; TRBD1 fits 8 bases in the junction. The DNA sequence reads TGTGCCAGCAGCTATGGACAGGGCCAAGAGACCCAGTACTTC. The encoded protein is CASSYGQGQETQYF.